What follows is one T cell receptor (beta chain) and its context. This sample was taken from a study of blood T cell repertoires in COVID-19. Whole-study context: The origin of the acute and convalescent COVID-19 samples was the United States, Italy and Spain. From T cells, B-cell-depleted T cells, or PBMCs came the material, which was cDNA or gDNA.

The authors' processing: Estimated nucleated cell counts came from reference gene primer amplification. Libraries were prepared by immunoSEQ multiplex PCR; TCRdb keeps only in-frame clonotypes and omits some of them. The V and J calls and clone size come from that table; D and trimming were worked out from the DNA. This sample carries some 220,000 clones, about 80% of them seen once, and the ten largest clones take 1.3%. The CDR3 runs to 17 residues. V dropped 6 bases and J dropped 0 bases, with 15 bases sitting between them. CDR1 and CDR2 from the germline V gene are SEHNR and FQNEAQ (reference sequence). Researchers sorted participants into cohorts using their self-reported clinical history.

The TCR was taken from a woman aged 40 to 50 with acute COVID-19. Sequenced input: PBMCs or T cells enriched from blood (not recorded which). The genes are TRBV7-9 and TRBJ2-6; no firm D call. CDR3 protein: CASSPLRLDSGANVLTF. The CDR3 DNA is TGTGCCAGCAGTCCTCTACGACTGGACTCTGGGGCCAACGTCCTGACTTTC.